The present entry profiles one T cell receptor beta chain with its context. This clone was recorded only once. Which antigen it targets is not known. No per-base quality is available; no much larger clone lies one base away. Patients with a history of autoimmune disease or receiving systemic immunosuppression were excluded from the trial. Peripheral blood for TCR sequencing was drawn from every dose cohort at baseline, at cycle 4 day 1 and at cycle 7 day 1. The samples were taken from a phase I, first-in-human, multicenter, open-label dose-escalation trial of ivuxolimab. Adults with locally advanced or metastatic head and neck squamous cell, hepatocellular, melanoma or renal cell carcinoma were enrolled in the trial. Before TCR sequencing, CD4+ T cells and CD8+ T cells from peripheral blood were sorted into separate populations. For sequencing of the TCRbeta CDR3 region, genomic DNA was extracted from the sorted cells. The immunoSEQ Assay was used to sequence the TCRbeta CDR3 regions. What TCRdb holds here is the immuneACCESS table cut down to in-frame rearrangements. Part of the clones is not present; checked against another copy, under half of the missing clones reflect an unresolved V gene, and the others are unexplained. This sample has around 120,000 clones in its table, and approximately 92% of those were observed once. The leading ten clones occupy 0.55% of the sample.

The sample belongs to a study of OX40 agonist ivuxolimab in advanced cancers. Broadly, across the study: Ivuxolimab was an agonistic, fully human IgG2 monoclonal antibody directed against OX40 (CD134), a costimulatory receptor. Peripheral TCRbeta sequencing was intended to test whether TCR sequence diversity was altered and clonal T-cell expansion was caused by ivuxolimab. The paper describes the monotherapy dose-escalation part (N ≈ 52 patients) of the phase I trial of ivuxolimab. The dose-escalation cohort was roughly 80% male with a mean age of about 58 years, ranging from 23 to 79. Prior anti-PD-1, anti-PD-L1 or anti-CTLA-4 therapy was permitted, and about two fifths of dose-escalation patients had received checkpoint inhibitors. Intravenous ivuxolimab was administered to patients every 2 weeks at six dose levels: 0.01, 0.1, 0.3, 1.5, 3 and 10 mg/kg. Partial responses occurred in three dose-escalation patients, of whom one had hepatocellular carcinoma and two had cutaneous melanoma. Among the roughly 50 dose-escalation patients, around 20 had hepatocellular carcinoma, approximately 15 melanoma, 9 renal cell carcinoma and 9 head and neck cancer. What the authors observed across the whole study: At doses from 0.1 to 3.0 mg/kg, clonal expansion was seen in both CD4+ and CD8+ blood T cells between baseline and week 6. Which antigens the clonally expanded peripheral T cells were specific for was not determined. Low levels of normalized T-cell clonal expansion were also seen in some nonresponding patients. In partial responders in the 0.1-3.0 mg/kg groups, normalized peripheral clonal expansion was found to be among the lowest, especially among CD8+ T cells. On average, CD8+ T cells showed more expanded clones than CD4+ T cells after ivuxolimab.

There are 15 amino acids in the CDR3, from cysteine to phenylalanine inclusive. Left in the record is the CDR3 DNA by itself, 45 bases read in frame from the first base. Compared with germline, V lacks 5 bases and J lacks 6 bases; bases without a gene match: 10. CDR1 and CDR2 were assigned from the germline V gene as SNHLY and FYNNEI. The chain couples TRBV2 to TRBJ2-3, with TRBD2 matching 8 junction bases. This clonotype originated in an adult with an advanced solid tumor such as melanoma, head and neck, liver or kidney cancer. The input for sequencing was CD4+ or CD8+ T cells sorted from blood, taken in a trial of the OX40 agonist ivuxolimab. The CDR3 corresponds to CASSPFAGGADTQYF. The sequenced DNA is TGTGCCAGCAGTCCTTTTGCGGGGGGCGCGGATACGCAGTATTTT. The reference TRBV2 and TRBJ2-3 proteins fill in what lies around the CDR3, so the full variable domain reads EPEVTQTPSHQVTQMGQEVILRCVPISNHLYFYWYRQILGQKVEFLVSFYNNEISEKSEIFDDQFSVERPDGSNFTLKIRSTKLEDSAMYFCASSPFAGGADTQYFGPGTRLTVL.